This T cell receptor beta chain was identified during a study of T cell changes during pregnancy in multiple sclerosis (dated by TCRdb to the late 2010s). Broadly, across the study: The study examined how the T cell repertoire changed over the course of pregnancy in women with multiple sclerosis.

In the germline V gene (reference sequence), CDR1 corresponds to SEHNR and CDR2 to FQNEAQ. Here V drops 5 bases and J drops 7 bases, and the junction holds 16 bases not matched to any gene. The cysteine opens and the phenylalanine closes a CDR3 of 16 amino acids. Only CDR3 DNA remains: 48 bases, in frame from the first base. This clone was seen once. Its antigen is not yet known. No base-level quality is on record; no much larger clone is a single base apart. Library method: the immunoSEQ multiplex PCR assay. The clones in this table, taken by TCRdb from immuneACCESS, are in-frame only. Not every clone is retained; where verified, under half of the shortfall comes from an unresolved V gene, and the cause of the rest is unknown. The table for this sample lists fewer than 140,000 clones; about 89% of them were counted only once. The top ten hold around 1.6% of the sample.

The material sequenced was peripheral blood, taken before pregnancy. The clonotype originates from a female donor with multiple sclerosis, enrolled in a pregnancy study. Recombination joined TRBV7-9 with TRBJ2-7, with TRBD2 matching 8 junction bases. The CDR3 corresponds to CASSPRGGSGAREQYF. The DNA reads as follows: TGTGCCAGCAGCCCCCGGGGGGGTAGCGGGGCTAGGGAGCAGTACTTC.